This T cell receptor beta chain is from a study of identifying expanded T cells in peripheral blood. The study, taken as a whole, reports: About 1.2 clones differed between technical replicates, versus approximately 17 and 20 over time. Clone count variance between approximately two-week samples rose with total template count.

Germline lookup yields CDR1 MGHRA and CDR2 YSYEKL. The V end lost 0 bases, the J end lost 7 bases, and 12 bases lay between the germline ends. The CDR3 is made up of 14 amino acids. As concerns this clone: Its antigen is still unknown.

Healthy donors had no documented immune events, such as infections, while sampled. Here immunoSEQ multiplex PCR was the method, and the copy in TCRdb shows in-frame clones only, minus some. This table holds over 90,000 clones, around 88% found once. The receptor was isolated from a person aged 18 to 69 in good health. The source material was blood. This chain uses TRBV4-1 with TRBJ1-1; D is perhaps TRBD1 (6 bases). The CDR3 region is CASSQEQLGHEAFF. Here the CDR3 DNA reads TGCGCCAGCAGCCAAGAGCAGTTGGGACATGAAGCTTTCTTT.